The 30 T cell receptor beta chains below all came from one sample that was sequenced in a study of metastatic and nonmetastatic thyroid tumors. Thyroid surgery took place with no prior treatment in any patient. TCRdb reassembled clones from the PCR reads with MiXCR. Of about 20,000 clones listed, 15% to 20% are singletons. The material sequenced was tumor tissue. The receptor set was obtained from a female donor with papillary thyroid cancer or a benign thyroid nodule (not recorded which). Some clones in this sample may be carry-over from other donors' samples.

This clone occurred many times. The V call is TRBV20-1, the J call TRBJ2-7; a weak D match, TRBD2 (7 bases). CDR3 length equals 17 residues. Trimming removed 0 bases at V and 4 bases at J, with 22 bases between. CDR1 is DFQATT and CDR2 is SNEGSKA in the germline V gene (reference sequence). The CDR3 DNA sequence: TGCAGTGCTAGAGATTTTAGGGGGGGCAGGGGAATTTACGAGCAGTACTTC. Residues: CSARDFRGGRGIYEQYF.

This clone occurred many times. V is TRBV5-1 and J is TRBJ2-7; D is possibly TRBD2 (5 bases). Trimming removed 4 bases at V and 0 bases at J, with 11 bases between. CDR1 is SGHRS, CDR2 YFSETQ, per germline. CDR3 length equals 14 residues. In DNA form, the CDR3 reads TGCGCCAGCAGCCGACTATACGACTCCTACGAGCAGTACTTC. Translating it yields CASSRLYDSYEQYF.

This clone appeared many times. CDR3 loop: CASNPSYFSSIQYF. The CDR3 nucleotides are TGTGCCAGCAACCCGAGCTACTTTTCCAGCATTCAGTACTTC. V gene TRBV28 combines with J gene TRBJ2-4, with D hard to call. The CDR3 runs to 14 residues. V was clipped by 7 bases and J by 9 bases, with 19 bases between them. Germline V gene data show CDR1 as MDHEN and CDR2 as SYDVKM.

This rearrangement joins TRBV3-1 to TRBJ2-1, with 8 bases aligning to TRBD2. V trimming: 6 bases; J trimming: 6 bases; junction bases outside the gene matches: 7. This CDR3 is built from 14 residues. Per the germline V gene, CDR1 is LGHDT and CDR2 is YNNKEL (reference sequence). This CDR3 is CASRPRGLVNEQFF. In DNA form, the CDR3 reads TGTGCCAGCAGACCGAGGGGACTAGTCAATGAGCAGTTCTTC.

The CDR3 here is CASSLGERPTYNSPLHF. The DNA of the CDR3 is TGTGCCAGCAGCTTAGGGGAGCGTCCTACCTATAATTCACCCCTCCACTTT. The chain uses TRBV11-2 and TRBJ1-6; D is undetermined. Germline CDR1 is SGHAT and CDR2 is FQNNGV. This CDR3 is 17 amino acids long. Between the trimmed V and J ends, which lost 1 base and 2 bases, there was a span of 12 bases.

This clone counts as medium-sized. This chain links TRBV6-1 with TRBJ2-1; TRBD1 or TRBD2 may be the D gene (6 bases each). V was clipped by 5 bases and J by 2 bases, with 10 bases between them. The CDR3 loop spans 14 amino acids. Germline V lookup: CDR1 MNHNS, CDR2 SASEGT. CDR3 bases: TGTGCCAGCAGTTGGGGGGCACCCTACAATGAGCAGTTCTTC. As protein: CASSWGAPYNEQFF.

This chain uses TRBV11-1 with TRBJ2-7, with D maybe TRBD2 (5 bases). The CDR3 spans 17 residues. CDR1 is SGHAT, CDR2 FQDESV, per germline (reference sequence). Trimming pared 4 bases from V and 4 bases from J, leaving 23 bases between. CDR3 bases: TGTGCCAGCAGCTCGATGATTCCTGGACTGAGTTTTTACGAGCAGTACTTC. As protein: CASSSMIPGLSFYEQYF.

This clone has ten or more counts. The J gene is TRBJ2-7, the V gene TRBV28; 7 nucleotides line up with TRBD1. Germline-derived CDR1 and CDR2 are MDHEN and SYDVKM. This CDR3 is built from 15 residues. After removal of 4 bases from V and 6 bases from J, the junction contained 12 bases not matched to a gene. The CDR3 DNA follows: TGTGCCAGCAGTTCCTACTTACTACAGGGGTCCGAGCAGTACTTC. Its translation is CASSSYLLQGSEQYF.

Within the sample, this clone is medium-sized. This chain uses TRBV20-1 with TRBJ1-2; weak D call: TRBD1 (5 bases). Trimming cost V 0 bases and J 2 bases, with 16 bases left between them. From germline, CDR1 is DFQATT and CDR2 SNEGSKA (reference sequence). This CDR3 spans 16 amino acids. The CDR3 loop reads CSARDPRQTLNYGYTF. Here the CDR3 DNA reads TGCAGTGCTAGAGACCCGCGACAGACACTAAACTATGGCTACACCTTC.

By sample fraction, this clone is medium-sized (0.01 to 0.1%). The rearrangement joins TRBV30 to TRBJ1-2; a possible D gene is TRBD1 (5 bases). V was shortened by 2 bases and J by 6 bases, with 13 bases between the two germline ends. The germline CDR1 and CDR2 sequences are GTSNPN and SVGIG (reference sequence). The CDR3 runs 13 residues. The CDR3 DNA follows: TGTGCCTGGAGTTCGACAGAGTGGGATGGCTACACCTTC. Translating gives CAWSSTEWDGYTF.

This clone was counted many times. This chain connects TRBV20-1 to TRBJ2-7; D ambiguous. CDR3 length: 12 residues. The V end lost 1 base, the J end lost 3 bases, and 7 bases lay between the germline ends. CDR1 and CDR2 (germline): DFQATT, SNEGSKA (reference sequence). CDR3 bases: TGCAGTGCTAGAGGGGTTATCTACGAGCAGTACTTC. It encodes CSARGVIYEQYF.

In its sample, this clone was seen many times. The chain has TRBV5-1 and TRBJ2-7; D uncertain. The CDR3 is 13 amino acids. V was clipped by 1 base and J by 5 bases, with 10 bases between them. Germline V gene sequence: CDR1 SGHRS, CDR2 YFSETQ. The CDR3 coding sequence is TGCGCCAGCAGCTTGACCGGGTCTCACGAGCAGTACTTC. This sequence encodes CASSLTGSHEQYF. Full variable domain (outside the CDR3, taken from reference TRBV5-1 and TRBJ2-7): KAGVTQTPRYLIKTRGQQVTLSCSPISGHRSVSWYQQTPGQGLQFLFEYFSETQRNKGNFPGRFSGRQFSNSRSEMNVSTLELGDSALYLCASSLTGSHEQYFGPGTRLTVT.

This clone was detected ten times or more. The chain couples TRBV5-6 to TRBJ1-5; D perhaps matches TRBD1 (5 bases). V lost 3 bases, J lost 7 bases, and 14 bases lay in between. The germline gives CDR1 SGHDT, CDR2 YYEEEE. The CDR3 is made up of 14 amino acids. CDR3 nucleotides: TGTGCCAGCAGCTCCGGGCGCAGGGCGCAGCCCCAGCATTTT. This translates into CASSSGRRAQPQHF.

In its sample, this clone is medium-sized. V gene TRBV6-1 combines with J gene TRBJ1-2, with D perhaps matching TRBD1 (5 bases). Trimming stripped 2 bases from V and 4 bases from J, with 8 bases between. Germline CDR1 is MNHNS and CDR2 is SASEGT. This CDR3 spans 13 amino acids. The CDR3 spells CASSERGFYGYTF. DNA for the CDR3: TGTGCCAGCAGTGAAAGGGGTTTCTATGGCTACACCTTC.

The chain has TRBV7-8 and TRBJ1-5; D unclear. Trimming cost V 5 bases and J 6 bases, with 20 bases left between them. Germline assignment: CDR1 SGHVS and CDR2 FQNEAQ. The CDR3 is 16 residues long. CDR3 nucleotides: TGTGCCAGCAGCGTAGGAGGGTACAGCAGTGTTCAGCCCCAGCATTTT. This encodes CASSVGGYSSVQPQHF.

The table lists this clone with many counts. The chain links TRBV2 to TRBJ1-3; D remains ambiguous. The CDR3 covers 13 residues. Looked up from germline, CDR1 is SNHLY and CDR2 is FYNNEI. Trimming took 5 bases from V and 0 from J, leaving 5 bases between them. The CDR3 is CASSHDSGNTIYF. DNA of the CDR3: TGTGCCAGCAGTCACGACTCTGGAAACACCATATATTTT. Full variable domain (missing parts from reference TRBV2 and TRBJ1-3): EPEVTQTPSHQVTQMGQEVILRCVPISNHLYFYWYRQILGQKVEFLVSFYNNEISEKSEIFDDQFSVERPDGSNFTLKIRSTKLEDSAMYFCASSHDSGNTIYFGEGSWLTVV.

This clone has at least ten counts. A read error may explain this, as a much larger clone is one base away. The rearrangement links TRBV6-1 to TRBJ2-7, with D tentatively TRBD1 (5 bases). The CDR3 sequence is 14 residues long. Germline V gives CDR1 MNHNS, CDR2 SASEGT. This CDR3 reads CATRVGQVSYEHYF. CDR3 bases: TGTGCCACCAGGGTGGGGCAGGTATCCTACGAGCATTACTTC.

The V gene is TRBV30, the J gene TRBJ1-2; D possibly corresponds to TRBD1 (6 bases). The V gene lost 5 bases and the J gene lost 5 bases, with 18 bases spanning the gap. This CDR3 has 14 residues. Germline CDR1 reads GTSNPN; CDR2 reads SVGIG (reference sequence). The CDR3, as DNA: TGTGCCTGGTATTTACCAGGGGAAGAGTATGGCTACACCTTC. It encodes CAWYLPGEEYGYTF.

Concerning this clone itself: The junction shows a germline mismatch at one end, possibly a read error. The chain employs TRBV7-9 and TRBJ2-7; D is uncertain. Germline V gives CDR1 SEHNR, CDR2 FQNEAQ (reference sequence). This CDR3 has 13 amino acids. CDR3 loop: CAISLSGRNDQYF. Written as DNA, the CDR3 is TGTGCCATCAGCTTATCGGGTAGGAACGATCAGTACTTC.

The CDR3 bases are TGTGCCAGCAGACCAAAACAGTGGGCTTGCGGGGAGCTGTTTTTT. Translated, it gives CASRPKQWACGELFF. V is TRBV7-9 and J is TRBJ2-2, with D unclear. The V end lost 6 bases, the J end lost 7 bases, and 18 bases lay between the germline ends. Per the germline V gene, CDR1 is SEHNR and CDR2 is FQNEAQ (reference sequence). The CDR3 covers 15 residues.

Relative to its sample, this clone is medium-sized. The gene calls are TRBV6-1 and TRBJ1-2, with 12 bases identical to TRBD1. This CDR3 is 16 amino acids long. V lost 1 base to trimming and J lost 7 bases; unmatched junction nucleotides: 7. Germline CDR1 is MNHNS and CDR2 is SASEGT. CDR3: CASSEVGQGAFFGYTF. DNA of the CDR3: TGTGCCAGCAGTGAAGTGGGACAGGGGGCTTTTTTTGGCTACACCTTC.

This clone was observed a few times. The chain employs TRBV10-3 and TRBJ2-2; the D call may be TRBD1 or TRBD2 (6 bases each). With 3 bases removed from V and 4 bases from J, the gap between germline ends came to 12 bases. Germline CDR1 and CDR2: ENHRY and SYGVKD. CDR3 length equals 15 residues. DNA for the CDR3: TGTGCCATCAGTGAAGGGGGAGGCTTCACCGGGGAGCTGTTTTTT. This translates into CAISEGGGFTGELFF.

This clone showed up many times. The rearrangement uses TRBV5-1 and TRBJ1-2; D is uncertain. The V end was cut by 6 bases, the J end by 5 bases, with 14 bases between. This CDR3 contains 13 residues. Germline V gives CDR1 SGHRS, CDR2 YFSETQ. For the CDR3, the DNA is TGCGCCAGCAACCAAGGGCAAGGGTATGGCTACACCTTC. This encodes CASNQGQGYGYTF.

This clone was recorded many times. The sample carries other DNA sequences with the same CDR3. The J gene is TRBJ2-5, the V gene TRBV12-3 or TRBV12-4, with TRBD2 matching over 11 bases. This CDR3 spans 17 amino acids. V was clipped by 3 bases and J by 5 bases; unmatched bases: 11. CDR3 sequence: CASSFQGASGGFETQYF. CDR3 sequence (DNA): TGTGCCAGCAGTTTTCAGGGGGCTAGCGGGGGGTTCGAGACCCAGTACTTC.

This clone was seen at least ten times. The chain is built from TRBV19 and TRBJ2-1; weak D call: TRBD2 (6 bases). The CDR3 sequence is 14 residues long. V was trimmed by 8 bases and J by 4 bases, leaving 15 bases between them. Germline loops: CDR1 LNHDA, CDR2 SQIVND (reference sequence). In DNA form, the CDR3 reads TGTGCCAGTCGGTCGGAGGGTTTTTACAATGAGCAGTTCTTC. As protein: CASRSEGFYNEQFF. Full variable domain (remainder filled in from reference TRBV19 and TRBJ2-1): DGGITQSPKYLFRKEGQNVTLSCEQNLNHDAMYWYRQDPGQGLRLIYYSQIVNDFQKGDIAEGYSVSREKKESFPLTVTSAQKNPTAFYLCASRSEGFYNEQFFGPGTRLTVL.

In its sample, this clone ranks as medium-sized. The V call is TRBV27, the J call TRBJ2-1; tentatively, D is TRBD2 (7 bases). V shed 5 bases and J shed 9 bases, with 17 bases lying between them. Germline loops: CDR1 MNHEY, CDR2 SMNVEV (reference sequence). The CDR3 totals 14 residues. The DNA for the CDR3 is TGTGCCAGCAGTGACGGGGGGACACCGCCTGAGCAGTTCTTC. This codes for CASSDGGTPPEQFF.

This clone was seen at least ten times. The chain has TRBV9 and TRBJ2-3, with 10 bases lining up with TRBD2. Germline V gene sequence: CDR1 SGDLS, CDR2 YYNGEE. This CDR3 has 17 amino acids. The ends lost 4 bases at V and 0 bases at J; junction bases unmatched: 8. The CDR3 coding sequence is TGTGCCAGCAGCTTTAGCGGGAGGAGGGGGAGCACAGATACGCAGTATTTT. This sequence encodes CASSFSGRRGSTDTQYF.

This clone was picked up many times. J is TRBJ1-4 and V is TRBV28; D unresolved. Germline lookup yields CDR1 MDHEN and CDR2 SYDVKM. The CDR3 loop spans 14 amino acids. Trimming left V 5 bases short and J 8 bases short, with 15 bases between. The CDR3 sequence is CASSGGYKNEKLFF. The CDR3 region has the DNA TGTGCCAGCAGTGGCGGGTACAAGAACGAAAAACTGTTTTTT.

This clone has a count of ten or more. V gene TRBV12-3 or TRBV12-4 combines with J gene TRBJ1-5; TRBD1 aligns across 10 bases. The CDR3 totals 14 residues. With 6 bases clipped from V and 6 bases from J, the junction kept 5 bases outside the gene matches. CDR3 coding DNA: TGTGCCAGCAGCGGGACAGGGGAAACTCAGCCCCAGCATTTT. Protein: CASSGTGETQPQHF.

By its share, this clone is medium-sized. The V and J genes are TRBV28 and TRBJ2-7; D remains unclear. From germline, CDR1 is MDHEN and CDR2 SYDVKM. This CDR3 contains 15 residues. V lost 6 bases, J lost 0 bases, and 15 bases lay in between. The chain's CDR3 is CASSTPRRISYEQYF. In nucleotides, the CDR3 is TGTGCCAGCAGCACCCCTAGACGGATCTCCTACGAGCAGTACTTC.